This note documents a single T cell receptor (beta chain) sequence. Some clones are missing from TCRdb's copy, which holds only in-frame ones; the method was immunoSEQ multiplex PCR. The top ten hold 2.6% of the sample, which has 200,000 to 250,000 clones, approximately 90% seen once. The CDR3 is 15 residues long. Trimming removed 8 bases from V and 2 bases from J, with 18 bases in between. In germline, CDR1 is MNHEY, CDR2 SVGAGI. This sample is part of a study of blood T cell repertoires in COVID-19. Background on the study: In each case, the material was cDNA or gDNA derived from T cells, B-cell-depleted T cells, or PBMCs.

Those enrolled, adults aged roughly 18 to 89 years, came from roughly 22 US areas. Membership in each cohort depended on participant-reported clinical history. Sequencing input: PBMCs or T cells enriched from blood (not recorded which). The TCR was taken from a woman younger than 45 with acute COVID-19. The chain has TRBV6-5 and TRBJ1-1; TRBD1 is a possible D gene (6 bases). The DNA of the CDR3 is TGTGCCAGCCCGACAGGAGCTTGGAGAAACACTGAAGCTTTCTTT. This codes for CASPTGAWRNTEAFF.